The sequence of this T cell receptor beta chain was determined in a study of CD8+CD57+ T cells in acquired aplastic anemia. It was genomic DNA that served as the template for profiling TCR beta VDJ and CDR3. One entry per CDR3 protein results from TCRdb running MiXCR on the reads. The sample includes over 150,000 distinct CDR3 sequences, roughly two thirds of them seen just once. The CDR3 consists of 15 residues. The V and J ends lost 3 bases and 6 bases, in that order; junction bases with no gene match: 8. Germline V gene lookup returns CDR1 DFQATT and CDR2 SNEGSKA (reference sequence). Sequenced patients had shown CD8+CD57+ cell expansion by flow cytometry. Blood sampling was performed on the patients, and none of them had received therapy by then.

The chain combines TRBV20-1 with TRBJ2-3; 11 bases match TRBD2. The sequencing input was sorted CD4+, CD8+, or CD8+CD57+ T cells (not recorded which) from PBMCs. This sequence was found in a human donor with aplastic anemia. The CDR3 protein is CSARGLADLRDTQYF. DNA for the CDR3: TGCAGTGCTAGGGGACTAGCGGACCTACGGGATACGCAGTATTTT.